This T cell receptor beta chain stems from a study of blood T cell repertoires in COVID-19. V lost 6 bases to trimming and J lost 0 bases; unmatched junction nucleotides: 9. The CDR3 loop spans 17 amino acids. From germline, CDR1 is LNHDA and CDR2 SQIVND (reference sequence). As originally analysed: From reference gene primer amplification, estimates of nucleated cell counts were derived. Here immunoSEQ multiplex PCR was the method, and the copy in TCRdb shows in-frame clones only, minus some. For V, J and clone size, that table is used; D and trimming come from the DNA. The repertoire holds 30,000 to 40,000 clones, with about nine tenths as singletons.

This chain connects TRBV19 to TRBJ1-3; 9 positions match TRBD1. The receptor was derived from a woman aged 25-40 years in a cohort sampled during active COVID-19. The sequenced sample consisted of peripheral blood. This CDR3 reads CASRTGQGFISGNTIYF. CDR3 nucleotides: TGTGCCAGTAGGACGGGACAGGGTTTCATCTCTGGAAACACCATATATTTT. Combining the CDR3 with reference TRBV19 and TRBJ1-3 gives the whole variable domain DGGITQSPKYLFRKEGQNVTLSCEQNLNHDAMYWYRQDPGQGLRLIYYSQIVNDFQKGDIAEGYSVSREKKESFPLTVTSAQKNPTAFYLCASRTGQGFISGNTIYFGEGSWLTVV.